This record concerns one T cell receptor beta chain sequence. In nominal health when sampled, donors likely had unrecorded immune exposures nonetheless. The data were taken from a study of cytomegalovirus exposure and HLA in healthy donors. The CDR3 extends over 14 amino acids. Losses at the gene ends were 5 bases for V and 6 bases for J; bases not matched to a gene: 5. CDR1 is SGHTA and CDR2 is FQGTGA in the germline V gene. Primers: 60 Vbeta forward and 13 Jbeta reverse. This table comes from immunoSEQ multiplex PCR, and its TCRdb copy is limited to in-frame clones, with some not included. The sample lists roughly 160,000 clones, around four fifths seen once, with around 1.3% in the top ten.

Sequenced: PBMCs. V is TRBV7-3 and J is TRBJ1-5, with 9 bases fitting TRBD1. The TCR sequence derives from a woman aged 45-65 years in good health and CMV-seronegative. The CDR3 sequence is CASSATGGTQPQHF. For the CDR3, the DNA is TGTGCCAGCAGCGCCACAGGGGGCACTCAGCCCCAGCATTTT.